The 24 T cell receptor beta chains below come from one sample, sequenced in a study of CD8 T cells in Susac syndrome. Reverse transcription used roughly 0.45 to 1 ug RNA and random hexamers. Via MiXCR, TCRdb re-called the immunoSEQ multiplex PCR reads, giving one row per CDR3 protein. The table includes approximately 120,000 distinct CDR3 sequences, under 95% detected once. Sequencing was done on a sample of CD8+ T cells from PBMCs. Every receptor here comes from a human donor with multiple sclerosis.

The CDR3 bases are TGCAGCGTTGATACAGGAGAAGCTTTCTTT. Amino acid sequence: CSVDTGEAFF. The rearrangement links TRBV29-1 to TRBJ1-1, with D maybe TRBD1 (5 bases). V lost 3 bases, J lost 8 bases, and 7 bases lay in between. The CDR3 consists of 10 residues. Germline lookup yields CDR1 SQVTM and CDR2 ANQGSEA.

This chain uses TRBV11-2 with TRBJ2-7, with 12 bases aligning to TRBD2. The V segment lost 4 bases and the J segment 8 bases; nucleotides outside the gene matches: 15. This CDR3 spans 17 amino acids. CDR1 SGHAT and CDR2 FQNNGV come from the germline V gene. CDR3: CASSSLTSGTSGRQQYF. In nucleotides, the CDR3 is TGTGCCAGCAGCTCACTCACTTCCGGGACTAGCGGGCGACAGCAGTACTTC.

The CDR3 loop reads CSVGGKTEAFF. CDR3 sequence (DNA): TGCAGCGTTGGGGGAAAAACTGAAGCTTTCTTT. The V gene is TRBV29-1, the J gene TRBJ1-1; no firm D call. CDR1 and CDR2 from the germline V gene are SQVTM and ANQGSEA. The CDR3 has 11 amino acids. Trimming took 4 bases from V and 5 from J, leaving 8 bases between them.

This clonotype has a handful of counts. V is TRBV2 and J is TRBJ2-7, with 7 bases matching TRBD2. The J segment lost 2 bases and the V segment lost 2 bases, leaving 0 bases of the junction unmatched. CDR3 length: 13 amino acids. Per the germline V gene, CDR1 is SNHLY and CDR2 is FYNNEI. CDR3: CASSELAAYEQYF. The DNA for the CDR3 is TGTGCCAGCAGTGAACTAGCGGCCTACGAGCAGTACTTC.

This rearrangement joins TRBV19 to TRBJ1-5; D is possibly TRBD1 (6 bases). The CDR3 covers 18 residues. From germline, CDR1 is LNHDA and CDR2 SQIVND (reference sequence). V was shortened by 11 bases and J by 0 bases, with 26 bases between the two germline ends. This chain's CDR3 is CAERLGDPGALSNQPQHF. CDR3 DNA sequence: TGTGCCGAGCGATTGGGAGACCCAGGGGCACTTAGCAATCAGCCCCAGCATTTT.

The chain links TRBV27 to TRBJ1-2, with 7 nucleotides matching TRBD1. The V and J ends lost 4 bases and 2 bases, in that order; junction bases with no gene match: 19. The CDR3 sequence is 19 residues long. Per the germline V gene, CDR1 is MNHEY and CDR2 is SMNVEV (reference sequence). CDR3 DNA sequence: TGTGCCAGCAGTTCCCGGAGATTGGGACAGATAACCACCAACTATGGCTACACCTTC. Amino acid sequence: CASSSRRLGQITTNYGYTF.

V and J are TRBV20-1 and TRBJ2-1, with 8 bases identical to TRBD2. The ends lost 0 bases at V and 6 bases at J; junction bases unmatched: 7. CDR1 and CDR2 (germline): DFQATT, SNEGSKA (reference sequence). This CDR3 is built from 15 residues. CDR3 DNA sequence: TGCAGTGCTAGAGATTCGAGCGGGAGTAGCAATGAGCAGTTCTTC. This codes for CSARDSSGSSNEQFF.

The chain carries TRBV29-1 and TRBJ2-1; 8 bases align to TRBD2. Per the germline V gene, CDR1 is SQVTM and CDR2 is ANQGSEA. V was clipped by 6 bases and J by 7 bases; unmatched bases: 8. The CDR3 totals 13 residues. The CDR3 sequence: CSVEGLGKNEQFF. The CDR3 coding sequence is TGCAGCGTGGAGGGACTAGGAAAGAATGAGCAGTTCTTC.

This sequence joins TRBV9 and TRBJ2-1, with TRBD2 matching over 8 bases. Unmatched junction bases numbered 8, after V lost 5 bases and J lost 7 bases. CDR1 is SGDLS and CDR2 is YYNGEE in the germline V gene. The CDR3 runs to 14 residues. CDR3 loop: CASRDTGTSNEQFF. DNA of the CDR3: TGTGCCAGCAGAGACACCGGGACTAGTAATGAGCAGTTCTTC.

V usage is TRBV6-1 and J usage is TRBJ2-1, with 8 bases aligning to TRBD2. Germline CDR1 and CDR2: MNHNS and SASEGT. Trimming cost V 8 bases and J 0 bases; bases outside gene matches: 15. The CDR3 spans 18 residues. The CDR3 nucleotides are TGTGCCAGCCGGCACGGGAGTCGGGGGGGAAGCTCCTACAATGAGCAGTTCTTC. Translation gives CASRHGSRGGSSYNEQFF.

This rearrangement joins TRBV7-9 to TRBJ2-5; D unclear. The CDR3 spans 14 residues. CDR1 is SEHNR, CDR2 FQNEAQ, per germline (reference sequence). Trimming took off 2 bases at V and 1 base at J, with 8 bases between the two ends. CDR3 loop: CASSLRSVQETQYF. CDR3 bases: TGTGCCAGCAGCTTAAGATCAGTCCAAGAGACCCAGTACTTC.

Written as DNA, the CDR3 is TGTGCCAGTGGACCCGGAAACACCATATATTTT. Its protein product is CASGPGNTIYF. The chain has TRBV6-5 and TRBJ1-3; D unclear. CDR1 and CDR2 (germline): MNHEY, SVGAGI. The V and J ends lost 9 bases and 4 bases respectively, with 7 bases between them. The CDR3 loop spans 11 amino acids.

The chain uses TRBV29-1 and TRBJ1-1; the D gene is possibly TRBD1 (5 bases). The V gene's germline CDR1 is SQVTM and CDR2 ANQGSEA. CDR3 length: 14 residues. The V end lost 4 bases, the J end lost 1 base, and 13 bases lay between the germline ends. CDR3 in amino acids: CSVAGPGTNTEAFF. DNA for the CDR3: TGCAGCGTTGCCGGACCAGGGACGAACACTGAAGCTTTCTTT.

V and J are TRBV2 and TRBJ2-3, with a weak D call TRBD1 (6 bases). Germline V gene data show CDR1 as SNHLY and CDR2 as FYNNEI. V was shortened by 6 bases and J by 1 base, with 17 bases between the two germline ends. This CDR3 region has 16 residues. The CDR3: CASRHAQQGRTDTQYF. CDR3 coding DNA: TGTGCCAGCAGGCACGCCCAGCAGGGGCGCACAGATACGCAGTATTTT.

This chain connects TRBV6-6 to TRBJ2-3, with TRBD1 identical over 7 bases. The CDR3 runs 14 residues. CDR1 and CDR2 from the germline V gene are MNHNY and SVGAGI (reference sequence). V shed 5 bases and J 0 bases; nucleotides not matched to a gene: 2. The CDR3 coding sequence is TGTGCCAGCAGTGGACAGGCAAGCACAGATACGCAGTATTTT. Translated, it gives CASSGQASTDTQYF.

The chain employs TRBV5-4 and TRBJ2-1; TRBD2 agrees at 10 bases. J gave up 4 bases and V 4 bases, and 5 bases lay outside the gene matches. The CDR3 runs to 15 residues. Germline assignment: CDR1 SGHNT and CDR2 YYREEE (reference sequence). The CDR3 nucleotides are TGTGCCAGCAGCCTCACTAGCGGGGCTTACAATGAGCAGTTCTTC. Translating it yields CASSLTSGAYNEQFF. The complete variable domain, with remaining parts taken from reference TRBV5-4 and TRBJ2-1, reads ETGVTQSPTHLIKTRGQQVTLRCSSQSGHNTVSWYQQALGQGPQFIFQYYREEENGRGNFPPRFSGLQFPNYSSELNVNALELDDSALYLCASSLTSGAYNEQFFGPGTRLTVL.

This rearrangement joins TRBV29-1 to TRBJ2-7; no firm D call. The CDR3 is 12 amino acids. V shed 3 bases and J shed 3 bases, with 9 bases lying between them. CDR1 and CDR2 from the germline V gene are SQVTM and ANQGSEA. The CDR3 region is CSVDLGSYEQYF. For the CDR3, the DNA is TGCAGCGTTGATTTGGGCAGCTACGAGCAGTACTTC.

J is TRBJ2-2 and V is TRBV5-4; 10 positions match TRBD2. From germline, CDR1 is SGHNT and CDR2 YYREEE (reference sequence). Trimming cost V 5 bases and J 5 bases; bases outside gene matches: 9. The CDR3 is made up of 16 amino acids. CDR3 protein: CASSSGLAGVTGELFF. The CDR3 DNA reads TGTGCCAGCAGTTCTGGGCTAGCGGGAGTTACCGGGGAGCTGTTTTTT.

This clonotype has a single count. CDR3 in DNA: TGTGCCAGTAGAGCGGACCTAGCCTACGAGCAGTACTTC. Its translation: CASRADLAYEQYF. The chain has TRBV19 and TRBJ2-7; possibly TRBD2 for D (5 bases). Trimming shortened V by 6 bases and J by 2 bases, and 11 bases separated the two germline ends. The CDR3 has 13 amino acids. Germline V gives CDR1 LNHDA, CDR2 SQIVND (reference sequence).

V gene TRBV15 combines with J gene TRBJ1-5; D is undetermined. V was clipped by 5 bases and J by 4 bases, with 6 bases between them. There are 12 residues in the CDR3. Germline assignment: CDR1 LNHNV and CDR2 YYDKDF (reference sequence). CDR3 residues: CATSGLNQPQHF. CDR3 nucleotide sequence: TGTGCCACCAGCGGGTTGAATCAGCCCCAGCATTTT. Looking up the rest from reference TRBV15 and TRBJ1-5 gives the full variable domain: DAMVIQNPRYQVTQFGKPVTLSCSQTLNHNVMYWYQQKSSQAPKLLFHYYDKDFNNEADTPDNFQSRRPNTSFCFLDIRSPGLGDTAMYLCATSGLNQPQHFGDGTRLSIL.

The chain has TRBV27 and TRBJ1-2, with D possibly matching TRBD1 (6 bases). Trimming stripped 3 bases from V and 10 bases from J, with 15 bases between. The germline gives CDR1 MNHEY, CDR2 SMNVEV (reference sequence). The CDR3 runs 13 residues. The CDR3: CASSFLPDRFYTF. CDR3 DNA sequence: TGTGCCAGCAGTTTCCTACCCGACAGGTTCTACACCTTC.

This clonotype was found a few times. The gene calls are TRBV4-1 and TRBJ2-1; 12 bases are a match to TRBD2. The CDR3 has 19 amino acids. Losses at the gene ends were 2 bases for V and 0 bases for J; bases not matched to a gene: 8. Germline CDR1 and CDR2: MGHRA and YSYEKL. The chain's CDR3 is CASSQTLAGGPNSYNEQFF. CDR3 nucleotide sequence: TGCGCCAGCAGCCAAACACTAGCGGGAGGTCCCAACTCCTACAATGAGCAGTTCTTC.

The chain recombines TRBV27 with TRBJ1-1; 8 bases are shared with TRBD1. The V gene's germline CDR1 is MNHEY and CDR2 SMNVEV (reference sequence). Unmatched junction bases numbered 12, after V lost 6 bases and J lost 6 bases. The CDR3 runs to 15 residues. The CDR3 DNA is TGTGCCAGCAGCTTGGACAGGGAGGTGGTAGCTGAAGCTTTCTTT. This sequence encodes CASSLDREVVAEAFF.

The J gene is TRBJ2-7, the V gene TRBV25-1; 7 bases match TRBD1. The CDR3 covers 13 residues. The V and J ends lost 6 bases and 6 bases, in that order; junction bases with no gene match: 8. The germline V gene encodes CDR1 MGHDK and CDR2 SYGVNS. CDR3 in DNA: TGTGCCAGCAGATCAGGGCAGGGGGTCGAGCAGTACTTC. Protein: CASRSGQGVEQYF.